Listed here is a single T cell receptor (beta chain). As yet, its antigen is unknown. Clones were read by immunoSEQ multiplex PCR, and TCRdb kept only the in-frame ones, dropping some. The repertoire holds tens of thousands of clones, with roughly 80% as singletons. This sample stems from a study of OX40 agonist ivuxolimab in advanced cancers. Background on the study: The drug used for patients, ivuxolimab, was an agonistic anti-OX40 (CD134) antibody. Findings of the study overall: Expanded clones were, on average, more numerous in CD8+ T cells than in CD4+.

The study sampled blood at baseline, cycle 4 day 1, and cycle 7 day 1. With 3 bases removed from V and 7 bases from J, the gap between germline ends came to 16 bases. The CDR3 loop spans 16 amino acids. CDR1 and CDR2 (germline): LNHDA, SQIVND (reference sequence). The receptor's source is an adult with an advanced solid tumor such as melanoma, head and neck, liver or kidney cancer. Source: CD4+ or CD8+ T cells sorted from blood, taken in a trial of the OX40 agonist ivuxolimab. The genes are TRBV19 and TRBJ1-6; D uncertain. The CDR3 protein is CASSINHNPTNSPLHF. The CDR3 DNA is TGTGCCAGTAGTATCAATCACAACCCAACGAATTCACCCCTCCACTTT.